A single sample gave rise to the 19 T cell receptor beta chains below, sequenced in a study of T cell changes during pregnancy in multiple sclerosis. Only in-frame clones appear in the TCRdb table, and some are missing; sequencing was by immunoSEQ multiplex PCR. The repertoire has some 41,000 clones, 90% to 95% of them found once; the top ten carry roughly 7.4%. The sequenced sample was CD8+ T cells from peripheral blood mononuclear cells, obtained in the third trimester of pregnancy. The receptors derive from a female donor with multiple sclerosis, enrolled in a pregnancy study.

This sequence joins TRBV28 and TRBJ2-7; 11 bases fit TRBD2. The CDR3 covers 15 residues. Looked up from germline, CDR1 is MDHEN and CDR2 is SYDVKM. Germline trimming cut 4 bases from V and 2 bases from J; bases unmatched to any gene: 4. In DNA, the CDR3 is TGTGCCAGCAGTTCCACTAGCGGGGGAACCTACGAGCAGTACTTC. Its translation: CASSSTSGGTYEQYF.

The chain's CDR3 is CSVEQQGVGEQYF. The CDR3 DNA reads TGCAGCGTTGAGCAACAGGGTGTCGGTGAGCAGTACTTC. The rearrangement joins TRBV29-1 to TRBJ2-7, with a tentative D call TRBD1 (6 bases). CDR3 size: 13 residues. In germline, CDR1 is SQVTM, CDR2 ANQGSEA. The V end was cut by 3 bases, the J end by 7 bases, with 16 bases between.

The chain carries TRBV15 and TRBJ1-2, with D tentatively TRBD1 (6 bases). Germline loops: CDR1 LNHNV, CDR2 YYDKDF (reference sequence). The CDR3 has 16 amino acids. V was clipped by 9 bases and J by 6 bases, with 26 bases between them. In nucleotides, the CDR3 is TGTGCCACGGCCCCGCTACAGGGCCTTCCCTTACATGGCTACACCTTC. Its protein is CATAPLQGLPLHGYTF.

The chain recombines TRBV5-6 with TRBJ2-2; D may be TRBD1 (6 bases). Trimming pared 4 bases from V and 1 base from J, leaving 11 bases between. Looked up from germline, CDR1 is SGHDT and CDR2 is YYEEEE. There are 15 residues in the CDR3. The CDR3 region has the DNA TGTGCCAGCAGCCCCAGGACAGAGAACACCGGGGAGCTGTTTTTT. As protein: CASSPRTENTGELFF.

The V gene is TRBV28, the J gene TRBJ2-7; D possibly corresponds to TRBD2 (6 bases). CDR1 MDHEN and CDR2 SYDVKM come from the germline V gene. The CDR3 length is 16 residues. V lost 4 bases and J lost 0, with 16 bases in between. The CDR3 DNA is TGTGCCAGCAGTTCCCCTCGGGACTGGGCCTCCTACGAGCAGTACTTC. Translated, it gives CASSSPRDWASYEQYF. Based on the CDR3 plus reference TRBV28 and TRBJ2-7, the full variable domain is DVKVTQSSRYLVKRTGEKVFLECVQDMDHENMFWYRQDPGLGLRLIYFSYDVKMKEKGDIPEGYSVSREKKERFSLILESASTNQTSMYLCASSSPRDWASYEQYFGPGTRLTVT.

The CDR3 protein is CASSVDLQGYEQYF. Here the CDR3 DNA reads TGTGCCAGCAGCGTAGATCTACAGGGCTACGAGCAGTACTTC. The chain is built from TRBV9 and TRBJ2-7, with TRBD1 as a possible D gene (6 bases). Germline loops: CDR1 SGDLS, CDR2 YYNGEE. Trimming pared 0 bases from V and 3 bases from J, leaving 10 bases between. This CDR3 contains 14 residues.

V gene TRBV27 combines with J gene TRBJ2-7; 12 bases are a match to TRBD2. This CDR3 is 16 amino acids long. The germline V gene has CDR1 MNHEY and CDR2 SMNVEV (reference sequence). V lost 5 bases and J lost 4; bases outside the gene matches: 9. The CDR3 spells CASSPSGLAGVYEQYF. The CDR3 bases are TGTGCCAGCAGTCCCTCGGGACTAGCGGGCGTGTACGAGCAGTACTTC.

This clone was recorded once. The genes are TRBV6-6 and TRBJ2-1, with D possibly matching TRBD2 (6 bases). The CDR3 is 13 amino acids. V lost 2 bases to trimming and J lost 9 bases, with 11 bases between them. Germline CDR1 is MNHNY and CDR2 is SVGAGI (reference sequence). CDR3 protein: CASSYVLGGEQFF. The CDR3 nucleotides are TGTGCCAGCAGTTACGTTCTCGGGGGTGAGCAGTTCTTC.

The chain carries TRBV28 and TRBJ2-7; 8 bases align to TRBD2. V trimming: 6 bases; J trimming: 7 bases; junction bases outside the gene matches: 8. Germline V gives CDR1 MDHEN, CDR2 SYDVKM. This CDR3 has 13 residues. The CDR3 loop is CASSLAGGVEQYF. CDR3 coding DNA: TGTGCCAGCAGCCTAGCGGGCGGCGTTGAGCAGTACTTC.

V gene TRBV13 combines with J gene TRBJ2-7, with 9 bases lining up with TRBD2. Per the germline V gene, CDR1 is PRHDT and CDR2 is FYEKMQ (reference sequence). Trimming took 3 bases from V and 7 from J; bases not matched to a gene: 16. This CDR3 has 17 amino acids. As DNA, the CDR3 is TGTGCCAGCAGCTTGGGGCGGGAGGGGATCAACGACTGGGAGCAGTACTTC. Amino acid sequence: CASSLGREGINDWEQYF.

The J gene is TRBJ2-3, the V gene TRBV6-4, with TRBD2 identical over 8 bases. The germline gives CDR1 MRHNA, CDR2 SNTAGT. CDR3 length equals 14 residues. With V trimmed by 4 bases and J by 0 bases, 0 bases remained unmatched. CDR3 in amino acids: CASSGGGSTDTQYF. DNA of the CDR3: TGTGCCAGCAGTGGCGGGGGGAGCACAGATACGCAGTATTTT.

V gene TRBV5-6 combines with J gene TRBJ2-7; maybe TRBD2 (5 bases). The germline V gene has CDR1 SGHDT and CDR2 YYEEEE. The length of the CDR3 is 12 residues. Trimming left V 5 bases short and J 6 bases short, with 12 bases between. For the CDR3, the DNA is TGTGCCAGCAGTGTTGCGGGCCCCGAGCAGTACTTC. This sequence encodes CASSVAGPEQYF.

CDR3 nucleotide sequence: TGTGCCAGCAACTCCGACAGGGGAAGGTTGGCTGGAAACACCATATATTTT. Residues: CASNSDRGRLAGNTIYF. The chain uses TRBV27 and TRBJ1-3; the match to TRBD1 covers 8 bases. Germline-derived CDR1 and CDR2 are MNHEY and SMNVEV (reference sequence). The CDR3 is 17 residues long. V lost 7 bases to trimming and J lost 2 bases; unmatched junction nucleotides: 13.

The chain carries TRBV6-6 and TRBJ1-1; tentative D call: TRBD1 (6 bases). Germline V CDR1 and CDR2: MNHNY, SVGAGI (reference sequence). This CDR3 has 13 residues. Deletions cut 4 bases from V and 3 bases from J, with 9 bases between. The CDR3 reads CASSLGGDTEAFF. The CDR3 DNA follows: TGTGCCAGCAGTTTAGGGGGAGACACTGAAGCTTTCTTT.

The chain employs TRBV19 and TRBJ2-1; possible D gene TRBD1, 6 bases. V lost 7 bases and J 8 bases, leaving 15 bases between the germline ends. The CDR3 covers 13 residues. Germline V gene data show CDR1 as LNHDA and CDR2 as SQIVND (reference sequence). CDR3 sequence: CASNGGGQDEQFF. In nucleotides, the CDR3 is TGTGCCAGTAATGGGGGCGGCCAGGATGAGCAGTTCTTC.

A single count supports this clone. The chain links TRBV5-1 to TRBJ2-3; 7 nucleotides agree with TRBD1. With V trimmed by 4 bases and J by 1 base, 6 bases remained unmatched. The CDR3 length is 15 residues. Germline V CDR1 and CDR2: SGHRS, YFSETQ. The CDR3 DNA reads as TGCGCCAGCAGCCCCTTAACAGGGGGCACAGATACGCAGTATTTT. This codes for CASSPLTGGTDTQYF.

The chain is built from TRBV29-1 and TRBJ2-7; 11 nucleotides line up with TRBD1. V shed 7 bases, J shed 3 bases, and the junction held 8 bases outside the gene matches. Per germline, CDR1 SQVTM and CDR2 ANQGSEA. There are 14 residues in the CDR3. CDR3 DNA sequence: TGCAGCGCTGCCGGGACAGGGGGAAGCTACGAGCAGTACTTC. This translates into CSAAGTGGSYEQYF.

The chain uses TRBV25-1 and TRBJ2-7; no clear D. The CDR3 is 13 residues long. V shed 5 bases and J shed 6 bases, with 14 bases lying between them. In germline, CDR1 is MGHDK, CDR2 SYGVNS. The CDR3 sequence is CASSPSSTGEQYF. Written as DNA, the CDR3 is TGTGCCAGCAGTCCTTCTAGTACGGGCGAGCAGTACTTC.

V usage is TRBV28 and J usage is TRBJ2-1, with D unresolved. The ends were cut back, 7 bases at V and 6 bases at J, with 16 bases in the middle. The V gene's germline CDR1 is MDHEN and CDR2 SYDVKM. There are 14 residues in the CDR3. As DNA, the CDR3 is TGTGCCAGCAACCTAGTTCTACGGTTCAATGAGCAGTTCTTC. It is translated as CASNLVLRFNEQFF.